The next 19 T cell receptor beta chains were all read from a single sample in a study of T cell responses to AZD1222 COVID-19 vaccine. Method: immunoSEQ multiplex PCR; TCRdb's copy keeps in-frame clones and lacks some. The sample lists around 160,000 clones, 94% occurring once. Sequenced here: peripheral blood, sampled on day 0 of AZD1222 vaccination. These receptors were collected from an adult in good health.

This chain joins TRBV2 and TRBJ2-4; 9 bases are a match to TRBD2. Losses at the gene ends were 1 base for V and 0 bases for J; bases not matched to a gene: 7. The length of the CDR3 is 18 residues. Germline V CDR1 and CDR2: SNHLY, FYNNEI. CDR3 bases: TGTGCCAGCAGTGAAGGGAAGAGACTAGCGGTAGCCAAAAACATTCAGTACTTC. It yields the protein CASSEGKRLAVAKNIQYF.

In this sample, this clone turned up once. The chain carries TRBV5-1 and TRBJ1-3, with TRBD1 as a possible D gene (5 bases). Germline V gene sequence: CDR1 SGHRS, CDR2 YFSETQ. The CDR3 loop spans 14 amino acids. Trimming stripped 0 bases from V and 8 bases from J, with 12 bases between. The CDR3 loop reads CASSLAQGTDTIYF. CDR3 DNA sequence: TGCGCCAGCAGCTTGGCCCAGGGTACGGACACCATATATTTT.

This clone was picked up one time. The chain carries TRBV27 and TRBJ1-4; the match to TRBD1 covers 7 bases. J gave up 2 bases and V 2 bases, and 11 bases lay outside the gene matches. This CDR3 region has 18 residues. The germline V gene has CDR1 MNHEY and CDR2 SMNVEV (reference sequence). CDR3 bases: TGTGCCAGCAGTTTAGGGCCCCCTACGACAGGGACTAATGAAAAACTGTTTTTT. This sequence encodes CASSLGPPTTGTNEKLFF.

The chain uses TRBV2 and TRBJ1-1; TRBD1 aligns across 7 bases. The length of the CDR3 is 16 residues. From germline, CDR1 is SNHLY and CDR2 FYNNEI. Trimming cost V 7 bases and J 5 bases; bases outside gene matches: 16. The CDR3 DNA is TGTGCCAGCAACCCTTTTTTGACAGGGTTGGGGACTGAAGCTTTCTTT. Amino acids: CASNPFLTGLGTEAFF.

Note on this clone: At the DNA level, this CDR3 is encoded by other sequences in the same sample as well. V and J are TRBV2 and TRBJ1-5; 8 nucleotides agree with TRBD1. After removal of 4 bases from V and 5 bases from J, the junction contained 1 base not matched to a gene. This CDR3 region has 13 residues. Germline assignment: CDR1 SNHLY and CDR2 FYNNEI. The CDR3 loop reads CASSVDRDQPQHF. The CDR3 DNA sequence: TGTGCCAGCAGTGTGGACAGGGATCAGCCCCAGCATTTT.

The chain employs TRBV5-5 and TRBJ2-7; 7 bases fit TRBD1. J was trimmed by 0 bases and V by 0 bases; bases with no gene match: 0. The CDR3 sequence is 14 residues long. The germline V gene has CDR1 SGHKS and CDR2 YYEKEE (reference sequence). The CDR3 DNA reads as TGTGCCAGCAGCTTGGGACAGGGCTCCTACGAGCAGTACTTC. Translated, it gives CASSLGQGSYEQYF.

The rearrangement uses TRBV7-8 and TRBJ2-7, with 11 bases matching TRBD2. CDR1 is SGHVS, CDR2 FQNEAQ, per germline. The CDR3 has 15 amino acids. The V segment lost 1 base and the J segment 2 bases; nucleotides outside the gene matches: 1. CDR3 sequence reads: CASSLGLAGTYEQYF. CDR3 DNA: TGTGCCAGCAGCTTAGGACTAGCGGGGACCTACGAGCAGTACTTC.

V usage is TRBV24-1 and J usage is TRBJ2-3; D gene unclear. V gave up 4 bases and J gave up 0 bases, with 10 bases separating them. Germline V gives CDR1 KGHDR, CDR2 SFDVKD. The CDR3 has 15 amino acids. This chain's CDR3 is CATSDVGDSTDTQYF. CDR3 bases: TGTGCCACCAGTGACGTAGGAGATAGCACAGATACGCAGTATTTT.

In this sample, this clone turned up once. CDR3 sequence reads: CASSDSGRSYNEQFF. The CDR3 coding sequence is TGTGCCAGCAGCGATAGCGGGAGGTCCTACAATGAGCAGTTCTTC. J is TRBJ2-1 and V is TRBV9, with 10 positions matching TRBD2. The ends lost 3 bases at V and 1 base at J; junction bases unmatched: 1. The V gene's germline CDR1 is SGDLS and CDR2 YYNGEE. The CDR3 consists of 15 residues.

The rearrangement joins TRBV5-4 to TRBJ1-1; TRBD1 matches 8 bases. The CDR3 has 16 amino acids. J lost 1 base, V lost 4 bases, and 9 bases had no gene match. Germline CDR1 and CDR2: SGHNT and YYREEE (reference sequence). The CDR3: CASSPIGGQANTEAFF. The CDR3, as DNA: TGTGCCAGCAGCCCAATCGGGGGACAGGCGAACACTGAAGCTTTCTTT.

The V and J genes are TRBV5-1 and TRBJ1-6, with D possibly matching TRBD1 (5 bases). The ends were cut back, 7 bases at V and 7 bases at J, with 15 bases in the middle. CDR1 SGHRS and CDR2 YFSETQ come from the germline V gene. The CDR3 spans 14 residues. CDR3 DNA sequence: TGCGCCAGCGGCCCCGCGGGGCTCAATTCACCCCTCCACTTT. This sequence encodes CASGPAGLNSPLHF.

The V call is TRBV10-3, the J call TRBJ1-6, with no clear D. The CDR3 extends over 11 amino acids. The ends were cut back, 11 bases at V and 9 bases at J, with 11 bases in the middle. CDR1 is ENHRY, CDR2 SYGVKD, per germline. As DNA, the CDR3 is TGTGCCGTCGGACGGGGTTCACCCCTCCACTTT. Protein sequence: CAVGRGSPLHF.

This clone was observed a handful of times. V usage is TRBV7-9 and J usage is TRBJ2-7, with 11 bases that match TRBD2. V was pared by 7 bases and J by 2 bases, with 4 bases of the junction left unmatched. This CDR3 region has 14 residues. In germline, CDR1 is SEHNR, CDR2 FQNEAQ (reference sequence). CDR3 region: CASTTTSGTYEQYF. The CDR3 DNA reads TGTGCCAGCACCACGACTAGCGGGACCTACGAGCAGTACTTC.

This sequence joins TRBV6-5 and TRBJ2-3, with 7 nucleotides matching TRBD1. Per the germline V gene, CDR1 is MNHEY and CDR2 is SVGAGI. This CDR3 has 15 residues. With 6 bases clipped from V and 2 bases from J, the junction kept 8 bases outside the gene matches. CDR3 DNA: TGTGCCAGCAGAACGGACAGGCCCTTCACAGATACGCAGTATTTT. Translated, it gives CASRTDRPFTDTQYF.

The chain has TRBV29-1 and TRBJ2-7; D is unclear. Germline CDR1 reads SQVTM; CDR2 reads ANQGSEA. The CDR3 loop spans 12 amino acids. Trimming took off 2 bases at V and 4 bases at J, with 9 bases between the two ends. The CDR3 region has the DNA TGCAGCGTTGAACTTGGCGGATACGAGCAGTACTTC. Translated: CSVELGGYEQYF.

This chain connects TRBV19 to TRBJ1-2, with D possibly TRBD1 on 5 matching bases. V was clipped by 7 bases and J by 5 bases, with 5 bases between them. The CDR3 runs to 10 residues. From germline, CDR1 is LNHDA and CDR2 SQIVND (reference sequence). CDR3: CASKGYGYTF. DNA for the CDR3: TGTGCCAGTAAGGGGTATGGCTACACCTTC.

The chain joins TRBV12-3 or TRBV12-4 to TRBJ2-7; TRBD1 aligns across 7 bases. V trimming: 2 bases; J trimming: 3 bases; junction bases outside the gene matches: 1. There are 13 residues in the CDR3. In DNA, the CDR3 is TGTGCCAGCAGTTTACCAGGGGGCTACGAGCAGTACTTC. Protein sequence: CASSLPGGYEQYF.

This clone was detected once. The rearrangement joins TRBV27 to TRBJ2-7, with 7 bases lining up with TRBD2. CDR3 length equals 16 residues. Germline V gene data show CDR1 as MNHEY and CDR2 as SMNVEV (reference sequence). Trimming at V came to 5 bases and at J to 0 bases, leaving 10 bases not matched to a gene. The CDR3 region is CASSRLAQTSSYEQYF. CDR3 coding DNA: TGTGCCAGCAGTAGACTAGCACAGACTAGCTCCTACGAGCAGTACTTC.

The rearrangement joins TRBV6-5 to TRBJ1-2; TRBD1 is a possible D gene (5 bases). V was pared by 7 bases and J by 7 bases, with 7 bases between. CDR1 MNHEY and CDR2 SVGAGI come from the germline V gene. The CDR3 has 10 amino acids. The CDR3: CASMGRGYTF. CDR3 coding DNA: TGTGCCAGCATGGGGCGTGGCTACACCTTC.